The clone carrying this T cell receptor beta chain was picked up a small number of times. Its antigen is not identified. This sample was taken from a study of cytomegalovirus exposure and HLA in healthy donors. Study-wide background: The approximately 600 first-cohort repertoires shared a platform with the roughly 130 validation repertoires, as reported in a later analysis. Study-level points and caveats: Reports indicated that the classifier achieved high specificity and sensitivity in diagnosing cytomegalovirus status. Subsequent analysis found a tendency for first-cohort TCR clusters to co-occur within the 120 or so validation repertoires.

Sequencing was performed with immunoSEQ multiplex PCR; in TCRdb, only in-frame clones are kept and a portion is missing. The data hold around 300,000 clones, with roughly 90% observed a single time. CDR3 size: 13 residues. Looked up from germline, CDR1 is GTSNPN and CDR2 is SVGIG (reference sequence). V lost 3 bases and J lost 7; bases outside the gene matches: 5. Sequencing used PBMCs. This receptor was obtained from a woman aged 25 to 45 in good health and CMV-seropositive. The V call is TRBV30, the J call TRBJ1-5; 8 nucleotides align to TRBD1. Written as DNA, the CDR3 is TGTGCCTGGAGCGGGTCAGGGGGCCAGCCCCAGCATTTT. Its protein product is CAWSGSGGQPQHF.